This entry lists 18 T cell receptor beta chains sequenced from one sample in a study of a mutant IDH1 vaccine in newly diagnosed glioma. These receptors are not linked to any known antigen. The repertoire was sequenced with immunoSEQ multiplex PCR; TCRdb's copy has only in-frame clones and lacks some. The sample carries 56,000 or so clones, 78% recorded once. The time point denotes: week 5, during vaccination. Vaccination comprised doses that each held 300 ug of mutant IDH1 20-mer peptide, plus topical imiquimod. This specimen was PBMCs, taken from a glioma patient whose treatment included an IDH1 peptide vaccine. These receptor sequences come from a woman between 35 and 50 years old with glioma.

The gene calls are TRBV5-6 and TRBJ1-5, with 7 bases lining up with TRBD1. This CDR3 comprises 15 residues. The V and J ends lost 5 bases and 5 bases, in that order; junction bases with no gene match: 10. Germline V CDR1 and CDR2: SGHDT, YYEEEE. Here the CDR3 DNA reads TGTGCCAGCAGTTATTACGGGACAGACCATCAGCCCCAGCATTTT. This sequence encodes CASSYYGTDHQPQHF.

The J gene is TRBJ2-1, the V gene TRBV2; D remains ambiguous. The length of the CDR3 is 10 residues. V was trimmed by 6 bases and J by 7 bases, leaving 4 bases between them. The V gene's germline CDR1 is SNHLY and CDR2 FYNNEI. The DNA for the CDR3 is TGTGCCAGCAGAGGTAATGAGCAGTTCTTC. The encoded protein is CASRGNEQFF.

In its sample, this clone was seen once. The genes are TRBV6-6 and TRBJ1-2, with a weak D call TRBD1 (6 bases). Germline CDR1 reads MNHNY; CDR2 reads SVGAGI (reference sequence). This CDR3 region has 15 residues. The V and J ends lost 7 bases and 1 base respectively, with 16 bases between them. Here the CDR3 reads CASNPRDIFNYGYTF. CDR3 nucleotides: TGTGCCAGCAACCCGCGGGACATTTTTAACTATGGCTACACCTTC.

The J gene is TRBJ1-1, the V gene TRBV30, with no clear D. V lost 7 bases and J 6 bases, leaving 3 bases between the germline ends. Germline V gene data show CDR1 as GTSNPN and CDR2 as SVGIG (reference sequence). This CDR3 comprises 8 residues. As DNA, the CDR3 is TGTGCCTCCCCTGAAGCTTTCTTT. Protein: CASPEAFF.

The rearrangement joins TRBV13 to TRBJ1-3; D is ambiguous. V was trimmed by 0 bases and J by 4 bases, leaving 10 bases between them. The CDR3 runs to 15 residues. The germline gives CDR1 PRHDT, CDR2 FYEKMQ (reference sequence). This CDR3 reads CASSLGPRPGNTIYF. In DNA, the CDR3 is TGTGCCAGCAGCTTAGGGCCCCGCCCCGGAAACACCATATATTTT.

The genes are TRBV28 and TRBJ1-2, with a tentative D call TRBD1 (5 bases). Trimming took 4 bases from V and 6 from J, leaving 6 bases between them. Germline V gives CDR1 MDHEN, CDR2 SYDVKM. The CDR3 spans 11 residues. The CDR3 here is CASSSRDGYTF. CDR3 sequence (DNA): TGTGCCAGCAGTTCCAGGGATGGCTACACCTTC.

CDR3 DNA: TGCGCCAGCAGCCAAGTACTGGGGGTGTCAGGGTGGCGGAACACTGAAGCTTTCTTT. It yields the protein CASSQVLGVSGWRNTEAFF. J is TRBJ1-1 and V is TRBV4-1, with D possibly being TRBD1 (5 bases). The V gene lost 1 base and the J gene lost 1 base, with 22 bases spanning the gap. The CDR3 is 19 amino acids. Germline V lookup: CDR1 MGHRA, CDR2 YSYEKL.

This clone was seen more than once but under ten times. The V gene is TRBV6-5, the J gene TRBJ1-1; D gene uncertain. The V gene's germline CDR1 is MNHEY and CDR2 SVGAGI. V was clipped by 4 bases and J by 4 bases, with 16 bases between them. CDR3 size: 15 residues. The CDR3 loop is CASSFTTLWGTEAFF. The CDR3 DNA reads TGTGCCAGCAGTTTCACGACCCTGTGGGGCACTGAAGCTTTCTTT.

The V call is TRBV6-5, the J call TRBJ1-2, with 10 bases identical to TRBD1. This CDR3 is 15 amino acids long. The junction had 12 bases not matched to a gene; V was cut back by 6 bases and J by 8 bases. CDR1 is MNHEY and CDR2 is SVGAGI in the germline V gene. This CDR3 reads CASRKSDRGLQGYTF. The DNA of the CDR3 is TGTGCCAGCAGGAAGAGTGACAGGGGGCTCCAGGGCTACACCTTC.

CDR3 sequence (DNA): TGTGCCAGCAGCTTGGCGACAGGGGCCTACGAGCAGTACTTC. Its translation is CASSLATGAYEQYF. This chain links TRBV5-6 with TRBJ2-7; 8 bases map to TRBD1. From germline, CDR1 is SGHDT and CDR2 YYEEEE. The junction had 1 base not matched to a gene; V was cut back by 0 bases and J by 2 bases. This CDR3 region has 14 residues.

The V call is TRBV2, the J call TRBJ1-5; D ambiguous. Germline CDR1 is SNHLY and CDR2 is FYNNEI. Deletions cut 6 bases from V and 7 bases from J, with 19 bases between. The CDR3 totals 15 residues. CDR3 in amino acids: CASRTGPSKTQPQHF. The CDR3 nucleotides are TGTGCCAGCAGGACCGGGCCTTCTAAGACGCAGCCCCAGCATTTT.

The rearrangement links TRBV5-1 to TRBJ1-1; no clear D. This CDR3 contains 16 residues. Germline-derived CDR1 and CDR2 are SGHRS and YFSETQ. V was pared by 4 bases and J by 4 bases, with 20 bases between. The CDR3 reads CASSPYLAGTGTEAFF. Here the CDR3 DNA reads TGCGCCAGCAGCCCATACCTAGCGGGAACTGGCACTGAAGCTTTCTTT.

This sequence joins TRBV6-5 and TRBJ2-7; 13 positions agree with TRBD2. Germline CDR1 is MNHEY and CDR2 is SVGAGI. The CDR3 runs 15 residues. V lost 2 bases, J lost 3 bases, and 1 base stayed unmatched. The CDR3 coding sequence is TGTGCCAGCAGTTACGGGACTAGCGGGAACTACGAGCAGTACTTC. Its protein product is CASSYGTSGNYEQYF.

This chain connects TRBV5-1 to TRBJ2-1; D gene unclear. The CDR3 length is 12 residues. V was pared by 1 base and J by 8 bases, with 7 bases between. Germline V gene lookup returns CDR1 SGHRS and CDR2 YFSETQ. The CDR3 DNA reads TGCGCCAGCAGCTTGTTCGAAGATGAGCAGTTCTTC. Protein: CASSLFEDEQFF.

This clone was counted once. V usage is TRBV5-6 and J usage is TRBJ1-6; unclear D gene. The CDR3 consists of 12 residues. V lost 0 bases to trimming and J lost 9 bases, with 4 bases between them. Germline CDR1 SGHDT, CDR2 YYEEEE. CDR3 in amino acids: CASSLGGSPLHF. The CDR3 DNA reads TGTGCCAGCAGCTTGGGGGGTTCACCCCTCCACTTT.

This chain connects TRBV11-2 to TRBJ1-1; D remains unclear. CDR1 and CDR2 (germline): SGHAT, FQNNGV. The V and J ends lost 5 bases and 3 bases respectively, with 4 bases between them. The CDR3 runs to 11 residues. The CDR3 loop is CASSVDTEAFF. CDR3 nucleotide sequence: TGTGCCAGCAGCGTTGACACTGAAGCTTTCTTT.

The chain joins TRBV29-1 to TRBJ2-3; 7 positions match TRBD1. The J segment lost 5 bases and the V segment lost 3 bases, leaving 8 bases of the junction unmatched. Germline V gene sequence: CDR1 SQVTM, CDR2 ANQGSEA. CDR3 size: 14 residues. The CDR3 protein is CSVDEGAVEDTQYF. In nucleotides, the CDR3 is TGCAGCGTTGATGAGGGGGCCGTTGAAGATACGCAGTATTTT.

This sequence joins TRBV7-2 and TRBJ1-1; tentatively, D is TRBD1 (5 bases). Germline V lookup: CDR1 SGHTA, CDR2 FQGNSA. The V end lost 0 bases, the J end lost 8 bases, and 13 bases lay between the germline ends. This CDR3 contains 14 residues. CDR3: CASSLASRGAEAFF. The CDR3 region has the DNA TGTGCCAGCAGCTTAGCGTCGAGGGGAGCCGAAGCTTTCTTT.